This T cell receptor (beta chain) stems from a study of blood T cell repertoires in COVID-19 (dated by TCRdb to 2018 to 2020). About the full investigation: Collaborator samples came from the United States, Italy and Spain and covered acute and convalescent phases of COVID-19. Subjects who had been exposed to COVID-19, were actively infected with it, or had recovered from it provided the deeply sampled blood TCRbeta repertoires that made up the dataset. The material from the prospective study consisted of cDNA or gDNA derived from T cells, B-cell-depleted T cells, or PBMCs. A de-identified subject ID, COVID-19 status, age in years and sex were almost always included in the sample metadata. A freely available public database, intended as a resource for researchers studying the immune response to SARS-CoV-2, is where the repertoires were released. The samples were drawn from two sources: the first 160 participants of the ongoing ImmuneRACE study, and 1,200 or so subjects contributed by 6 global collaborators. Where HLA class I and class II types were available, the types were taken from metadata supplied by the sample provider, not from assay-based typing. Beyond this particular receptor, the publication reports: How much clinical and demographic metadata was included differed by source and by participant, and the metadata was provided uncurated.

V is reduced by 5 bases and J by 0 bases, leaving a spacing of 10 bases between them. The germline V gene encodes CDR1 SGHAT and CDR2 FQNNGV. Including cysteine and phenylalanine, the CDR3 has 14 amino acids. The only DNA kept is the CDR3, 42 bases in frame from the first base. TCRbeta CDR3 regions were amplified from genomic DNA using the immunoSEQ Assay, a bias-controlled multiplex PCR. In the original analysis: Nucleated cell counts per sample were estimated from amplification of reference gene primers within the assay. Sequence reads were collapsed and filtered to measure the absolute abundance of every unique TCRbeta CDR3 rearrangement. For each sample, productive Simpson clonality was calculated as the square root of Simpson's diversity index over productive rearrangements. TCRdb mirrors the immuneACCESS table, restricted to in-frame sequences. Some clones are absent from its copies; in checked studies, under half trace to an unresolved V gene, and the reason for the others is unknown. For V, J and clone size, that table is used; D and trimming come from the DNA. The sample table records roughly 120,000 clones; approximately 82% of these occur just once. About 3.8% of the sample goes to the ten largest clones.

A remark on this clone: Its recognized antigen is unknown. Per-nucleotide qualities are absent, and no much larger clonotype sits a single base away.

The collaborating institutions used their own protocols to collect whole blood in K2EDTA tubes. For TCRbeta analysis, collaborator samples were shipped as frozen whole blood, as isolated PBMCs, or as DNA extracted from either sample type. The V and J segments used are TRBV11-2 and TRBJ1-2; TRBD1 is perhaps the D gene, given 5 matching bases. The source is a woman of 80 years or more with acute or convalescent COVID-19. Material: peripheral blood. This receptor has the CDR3 CASSTVTANYGYTF. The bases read TGTGCCAGCAGCACCGTGACAGCTAACTATGGCTACACCTTC.